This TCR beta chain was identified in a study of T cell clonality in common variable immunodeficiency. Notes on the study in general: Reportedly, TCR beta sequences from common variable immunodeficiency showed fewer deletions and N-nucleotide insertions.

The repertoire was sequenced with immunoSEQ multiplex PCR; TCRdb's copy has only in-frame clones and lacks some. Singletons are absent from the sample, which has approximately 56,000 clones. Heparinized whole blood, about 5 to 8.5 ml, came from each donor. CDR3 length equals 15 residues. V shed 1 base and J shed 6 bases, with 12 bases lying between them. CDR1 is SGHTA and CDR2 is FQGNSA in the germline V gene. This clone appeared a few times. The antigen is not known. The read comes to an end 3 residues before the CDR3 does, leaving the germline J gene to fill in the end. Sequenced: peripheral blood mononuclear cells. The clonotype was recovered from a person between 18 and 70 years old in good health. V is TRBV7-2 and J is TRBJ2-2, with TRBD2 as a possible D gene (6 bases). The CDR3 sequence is CASSLVGGFPGELFF. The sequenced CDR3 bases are TGTGCCAGCAGCTTAGTCGGAGGGTTCCCCGGGGAG.